Shown below are 11 T cell receptor beta chains from a single sample sequenced in a study of cytomegalovirus exposure and HLA in healthy donors. With 60 Vbeta and 13 Jbeta primers, the PCR was carried out. TCRdb keeps only in-frame clones here, not all; method: immunoSEQ multiplex PCR. Among around 70,000 clones listed, 72% were seen once. Sequencing input: PBMCs. The receptors come from a woman aged 40 to 50 in good health and CMV-seropositive.

This chain links TRBV10-2 with TRBJ2-2; perhaps TRBD1 as D (5 bases). The CDR3 is 15 amino acids. Trimming cost V 6 bases and J 0 bases, with 11 bases left between them. From germline, CDR1 is WSHSY and CDR2 SAAADI. CDR3 nucleotide sequence: TGCGCCAGCAGCACAGGTCAGCCGAACACCGGGGAGCTGTTTTTT. Residues: CASSTGQPNTGELFF.

V is TRBV7-2 and J is TRBJ2-1; TRBD2 aligns across 12 bases. V was pared by 0 bases and J by 10 bases, with 7 bases of the junction left unmatched. The CDR3 runs 16 residues. Looked up from germline, CDR1 is SGHTA and CDR2 is FQGNSA. CDR3 region: CASSLATLAGGPEQFF. In nucleotides, the CDR3 is TGTGCCAGCAGCTTAGCCACCCTAGCGGGGGGGCCCGAGCAGTTCTTC.

The chain couples TRBV5-1 to TRBJ2-1, with a possible D match to TRBD1 (6 bases). The germline CDR1 and CDR2 sequences are SGHRS and YFSETQ. V was pared by 1 base and J by 0 bases, with 14 bases between. The length of the CDR3 is 17 residues. This CDR3 reads CASSLSPGQSSYNEQFF. CDR3 DNA: TGCGCCAGCAGCTTGTCACCGGGACAAAGCTCCTACAATGAGCAGTTCTTC.

The table lists this clone with a few counts. The gene calls are TRBV7-2 and TRBJ2-5; TRBD2 aligns across 9 bases. The CDR3 runs 14 residues. Losses at the gene ends were 4 bases for V and 2 bases for J; bases not matched to a gene: 2. Germline lookup yields CDR1 SGHTA and CDR2 FQGNSA. CDR3 DNA: TGTGCCAGCAGCTCGACTAGCGGACAAGAGACCCAGTACTTC. Translating it yields CASSSTSGQETQYF.

Worth noting for this clone: Additional DNA sequences in this sample encode the identical CDR3. The chain links TRBV7-9 to TRBJ1-1; tentative D call: TRBD1 (5 bases). This CDR3 region has 13 residues. Germline CDR1 SEHNR, CDR2 FQNEAQ (reference sequence). V lost 3 bases and J 1 base, leaving 6 bases between the germline ends. CDR3 sequence (DNA): TGTGCCAGCAGCTTTCAGGGGAACACTGAAGCTTTCTTT. Its protein product is CASSFQGNTEAFF. Based on the CDR3 plus reference TRBV7-9 and TRBJ1-1, the full variable domain is DTGVSQNPRHKITKRGQNVTFRCDPISEHNRLYWYRQTLGQGPEFLTYFQNEAQLEKSRLLSDRFSAERPKGSFSTLEIQRTEQGDSAMYLCASSFQGNTEAFFGQGTRLTVV.

The CDR3 DNA reads TGTGCCAGCAGTCCGGGTAGCGGGGTTTACGAGCAGTACTTC. Amino acid sequence: CASSPGSGVYEQYF. The chain combines TRBV2 with TRBJ2-7; 8 nucleotides match TRBD2. With 5 bases clipped from V and 4 bases from J, the junction kept 7 bases outside the gene matches. The germline gives CDR1 SNHLY, CDR2 FYNNEI. This CDR3 region has 14 residues.

The rearrangement links TRBV7-9 to TRBJ2-3; 7 bases line up with TRBD1. CDR3 length: 15 residues. With V trimmed by 1 base and J by 2 bases, 3 bases remained unmatched. Germline V lookup: CDR1 SEHNR, CDR2 FQNEAQ (reference sequence). This chain's CDR3 is CASSLVQGFTDTQYF. The CDR3 DNA reads TGTGCCAGCAGCTTAGTACAGGGGTTCACAGATACGCAGTATTTT.

This clone was recorded once. The rearrangement links TRBV28 to TRBJ2-1, with TRBD2 matching 11 bases. Germline CDR1 is MDHEN and CDR2 is SYDVKM. The CDR3 totals 17 residues. The junction had 15 bases not matched to a gene; V was cut back by 7 bases and J by 7 bases. This CDR3 reads CASTPFRSGGASNEQFF. CDR3 nucleotides: TGTGCCAGCACCCCCTTCCGTAGCGGGGGGGCGTCGAATGAGCAGTTCTTC.

This clone was seen just once. The V and J genes are TRBV5-1 and TRBJ2-3; 7 positions agree with TRBD2. Trimming at V came to 4 bases and at J to 5 bases, leaving 13 bases not matched to a gene. The CDR3 loop spans 16 amino acids. CDR1 and CDR2 (germline): SGHRS, YFSETQ. The CDR3 DNA is TGCGCCAGCAGCCGGGTCGCTAGCGGATCCGGAGATACGCAGTATTTT. This translates into CASSRVASGSGDTQYF.

V and J are TRBV27 and TRBJ1-1; the D is unclear. CDR1 is MNHEY and CDR2 is SMNVEV in the germline V gene (reference sequence). The CDR3 sequence is 13 residues long. The germline V and J ends were trimmed by 3 bases and 3 bases, with 8 bases remaining between them. CDR3 in DNA: TGTGCCAGCAGTTTGAACTTGTACACTGAAGCTTTCTTT. It translates to CASSLNLYTEAFF.

This clone was recorded only once. The rearrangement links TRBV5-8 to TRBJ1-2, with D tentatively TRBD1 (5 bases). From germline, CDR1 is SGHTS and CDR2 YDEGEE. V gave up 5 bases and J gave up 3 bases, with 14 bases separating them. The CDR3 loop spans 14 amino acids. The CDR3 is CASRRGIRDYGYTF. CDR3 nucleotides: TGTGCCAGCAGACGCGGGATCAGGGACTATGGCTACACCTTC.